The 19 T cell receptor beta chains below come from one sample, sequenced in a study of Ad26.COV2.S vaccination and SARS-CoV-2 variants. Profiled with immunoSEQ multiplex PCR; TCRdb holds only in-frame clones, not every one. The sample has about 350,000 clones, about 89% seen once. As for treatment: roughly 19 received Ad26.COV2.S at low or high dose, single or two shots; about 5 received placebo; per-sample allocation not given. All samples were drawn on day 63, counting from the first vaccine or placebo injection. The sample here was peripheral blood, taken in a trial of Ad26.COV2.S vaccine versus placebo. All receptors derive from a person aged 18-65 years who received the Ad26.COV2.S COVID-19 vaccine or a placebo.

The rearrangement joins TRBV14 to TRBJ2-1; no clear D. The CDR3 contains 15 residues. The germline gives CDR1 SGHDN, CDR2 FVKESK. V lost 4 bases and J lost 2, with 12 bases in between. The CDR3 loop is CASSRRVIPYNEQFF. CDR3 DNA sequence: TGTGCCAGCAGCCGAAGGGTAATCCCCTACAATGAGCAGTTCTTC.

About this clone itself: At the DNA level, this CDR3 is encoded by other sequences in the same sample as well. This chain uses TRBV27 with TRBJ1-1; D is uncertain. The ends were cut back, 2 bases at V and 2 bases at J, with 6 bases in the middle. CDR3 length equals 13 residues. Germline loops: CDR1 MNHEY, CDR2 SMNVEV (reference sequence). This chain's CDR3 is CASSLRENTEAFF. DNA for the CDR3: TGTGCCAGCAGTTTACGCGAAAACACTGAAGCTTTCTTT.

V is TRBV28 and J is TRBJ2-7, with D possibly being TRBD1 (6 bases). This CDR3 has 17 residues. From germline, CDR1 is MDHEN and CDR2 SYDVKM. Trimming pared 5 bases from V and 1 base from J, leaving 21 bases between. The chain's CDR3 is CASSGLTRPGASYEQYF. CDR3 nucleotides: TGTGCCAGCAGTGGGTTGACAAGGCCAGGGGCTTCCTACGAGCAGTACTTC.

This chain joins TRBV2 and TRBJ1-6; TRBD1 matches at 8 bases. The CDR3 length is 14 residues. Germline trimming cut 6 bases from V and 7 bases from J; bases unmatched to any gene: 5. From germline, CDR1 is SNHLY and CDR2 FYNNEI. The DNA of the CDR3 is TGTGCCAGCAGCGCACAGGGGGGAAATTCACCCCTCCACTTT. Amino acid sequence: CASSAQGGNSPLHF.

The genes are TRBV4-3 and TRBJ2-2; D unclear. CDR3 length equals 14 residues. CDR1 is LGHNA, CDR2 YSLEER, per germline. V gave up 1 base and J gave up 5 bases, with 8 bases separating them. The CDR3 nucleotides read TGCGCCAGCAGCCAAGGACGAAGTACCGGGGAGCTGTTTTTT. This gives the protein CASSQGRSTGELFF.

The chain employs TRBV5-6 and TRBJ2-2; maybe TRBD2 (6 bases). V was clipped by 2 bases and J by 3 bases, with 14 bases between them. This CDR3 comprises 16 residues. Germline CDR1 SGHDT, CDR2 YYEEEE. The DNA of the CDR3 is TGTGCCAGCAGCTTAGGGTTAGCGGAGTACACCGGGGAGCTGTTTTTT. Translated: CASSLGLAEYTGELFF.

The rearrangement links TRBV7-9 to TRBJ2-2; 7 positions match TRBD2. Unmatched junction bases numbered 7, after V lost 0 bases and J lost 3 bases. Germline-derived CDR1 and CDR2 are SEHNR and FQNEAQ (reference sequence). The CDR3 covers 17 residues. The CDR3 is CASSLALGGSDTGELFF. CDR3 nucleotide sequence: TGTGCCAGCAGCTTAGCGCTGGGGGGGTCAGACACCGGGGAGCTGTTTTTT.

The chain couples TRBV5-6 to TRBJ2-7, with D unresolved. The ends were cut back, 3 bases at V and 5 bases at J, with 6 bases in the middle. This CDR3 contains 11 residues. Germline CDR1 is SGHDT and CDR2 is YYEEEE. The CDR3 here is CASSWHNEQYF. The CDR3 DNA reads as TGTGCCAGCAGCTGGCACAACGAGCAGTACTTC.

This rearrangement joins TRBV13 to TRBJ1-3; the D is unclear. Trimming took off 1 base at V and 0 bases at J, with 13 bases between the two ends. The CDR3 totals 17 residues. Germline V CDR1 and CDR2: PRHDT, FYEKMQ (reference sequence). CDR3 in DNA: TGTGCCAGCAGCTTAGTTTCCAGGCCTCCCTCTGGAAACACCATATATTTT. Its translation is CASSLVSRPPSGNTIYF.

The rearrangement uses TRBV12-3 or TRBV12-4 and TRBJ1-1; D gene uncertain. With 7 bases removed from V and 4 bases from J, the gap between germline ends came to 13 bases. CDR3 length: 13 residues. CDR3 region: CASIGRAGTEAFF. The DNA for the CDR3 is TGTGCCAGCATAGGTCGGGCGGGCACTGAAGCTTTCTTT.

This clone occurred once. The rearrangement uses TRBV29-1 and TRBJ1-1, with 10 bases matching TRBD1. This CDR3 region has 13 residues. CDR1 and CDR2 from the germline V gene are SQVTM and ANQGSEA. Losses at the gene ends were 5 bases for V and 4 bases for J; bases not matched to a gene: 4. Here the CDR3 reads CSVCRDRGTEAFF. As DNA, the CDR3 is TGCAGCGTTTGTCGGGACAGGGGCACTGAAGCTTTCTTT.

The chain couples TRBV9 to TRBJ1-6; D is undetermined. V was cut by 7 bases and J by 11 bases, with 13 bases left in between. CDR1 and CDR2 from the germline V gene are SGDLS and YYNGEE. CDR3 size: 12 residues. The CDR3 here is CASPPSGAPLHF. CDR3 sequence (DNA): TGTGCCAGCCCGCCGTCCGGCGCACCCCTCCACTTT. Together with reference TRBV9 and TRBJ1-6, the CDR3 gives the full variable domain: DSGVTQTPKHLITATGQRVTLRCSPRSGDLSVYWYQQSLDQGLQFLIQYYNGEERAKGNILERFSAQQFPDLHSELNLSSLELGDSALYFCASPPSGAPLHFGNGTRLTVT.

The chain employs TRBV16 and TRBJ1-4, with 8 bases that match TRBD1. Germline CDR1 KGHSY, CDR2 FQNENV. The CDR3 loop spans 13 amino acids. The junction had 5 bases not matched to a gene; V was cut back by 2 bases and J by 12 bases. The CDR3 here is CASSQQGASELFF. The CDR3 DNA follows: TGTGCCAGCAGCCAACAGGGGGCGTCGGAACTGTTTTTT. Supplemented by reference TRBV16 and TRBJ1-4, the full variable domain reads GEEVAQTPKHLVRGEGQKAKLYCAPIKGHSYVFWYQQVLKNEFKFLISFQNENVFDETGMPKERFSAKCLPNSPCSLEIQATKLEDSAVYFCASSQQGASELFFGSGTQLSVL.

The V gene is TRBV9, the J gene TRBJ2-7, with a possible D match to TRBD1 (5 bases). The CDR3 loop spans 15 amino acids. The V gene's germline CDR1 is SGDLS and CDR2 YYNGEE. V lost 0 bases, J lost 6 bases, and 16 bases lay in between. CDR3 sequence (DNA): TGTGCCAGCAGCGTAGTTGACAGTCGTTACCCCGAGCAGTACTTC. Translation: CASSVVDSRYPEQYF.

This clone has only one observation. The V gene is TRBV6-1, the J gene TRBJ1-1, with no clear D. CDR3 length: 13 residues. V was shortened by 0 bases and J by 7 bases, with 9 bases between the two germline ends. The germline CDR1 and CDR2 sequences are MNHNS and SASEGT. Here the CDR3 reads CASSEAAGFEAFF. The CDR3 DNA sequence: TGTGCCAGCAGTGAAGCCGCTGGCTTTGAAGCTTTCTTT.

This clone was seen a single time. The V gene is TRBV29-1, the J gene TRBJ2-3; D remains unclear. V lost 3 bases, J lost 5 bases, and 12 bases lay in between. CDR1 SQVTM and CDR2 ANQGSEA come from the germline V gene. The CDR3 contains 13 residues. As DNA, the CDR3 is TGCAGCGTTGACTCCTGGGTGGAAGATACGCAGTATTTT. This codes for CSVDSWVEDTQYF.

The chain carries TRBV19 and TRBJ1-2; perhaps TRBD1 as D (5 bases). Trimming removed 1 base from V and 4 bases from J, with 10 bases in between. Looked up from germline, CDR1 is LNHDA and CDR2 is SQIVND (reference sequence). This CDR3 region has 14 residues. The CDR3 DNA reads as TGTGCCAGTAGTATAGGGCGGGGGAGCTATGGCTACACCTTC. Residues: CASSIGRGSYGYTF.

This clone was found once. This chain links TRBV5-1 with TRBJ2-1, with D unclear. CDR1 SGHRS and CDR2 YFSETQ come from the germline V gene. The CDR3 length is 12 residues. The V gene lost 5 bases and the J gene lost 8 bases, with 11 bases spanning the gap. CDR3 sequence: CASRALSDEQFF. DNA of the CDR3: TGCGCCAGCAGGGCACTCTCCGATGAGCAGTTCTTC. Combining the CDR3 with reference TRBV5-1 and TRBJ2-1 gives the whole variable domain KAGVTQTPRYLIKTRGQQVTLSCSPISGHRSVSWYQQTPGQGLQFLFEYFSETQRNKGNFPGRFSGRQFSNSRSEMNVSTLELGDSALYLCASRALSDEQFFGPGTRLTVL.

The chain joins TRBV2 to TRBJ1-2; 9 nucleotides match TRBD1. Looked up from germline, CDR1 is SNHLY and CDR2 is FYNNEI. Trimming cost V 6 bases and J 6 bases; bases outside gene matches: 8. The CDR3 consists of 14 residues. The CDR3: CASRLRDRDDGYTF. CDR3 nucleotide sequence: TGTGCCAGCAGACTCCGGGACAGGGACGATGGCTACACCTTC. Full variable domain (outside the CDR3, taken from reference TRBV2 and TRBJ1-2): EPEVTQTPSHQVTQMGQEVILRCVPISNHLYFYWYRQILGQKVEFLVSFYNNEISEKSEIFDDQFSVERPDGSNFTLKIRSTKLEDSAMYFCASRLRDRDDGYTFGSGTRLTVV.